Below are 14 T cell receptor beta chains sequenced from a single sample in a study of OX40 agonist ivuxolimab in advanced cancers. Libraries were built with the immunoSEQ multiplex PCR assay. The table was pulled from immuneACCESS by TCRdb, which kept in-frame rearrangements only. Such tables lose some clones; where checked, under half of the loss comes from unresolved V genes, and the rest has no known cause. A total of around 34,000 clones appear in this sample, 79% of them only once. The ten top clones hold 13% to 15% of the sample. Sequences were derived from CD4+ or CD8+ T cells sorted from blood, sampled in a trial of the OX40 agonist ivuxolimab. The receptors come from an adult with an advanced solid tumor such as melanoma, head and neck, liver or kidney cancer.

This clone was observed a handful of times. This chain connects TRBV7-9 to TRBJ1-2, with D tentatively TRBD1 (6 bases). V was trimmed by 5 bases and J by 2 bases, leaving 9 bases between them. Germline CDR1 SEHNR, CDR2 FQNEAQ (reference sequence). There are 13 residues in the CDR3. CDR3 region: CASSRTGNYGYTF. The CDR3 DNA follows: TGTGCCAGCAGCCGCACAGGGAACTATGGCTACACCTTC. Together with reference TRBV7-9 and TRBJ1-2, the CDR3 gives the full variable domain: DTGVSQNPRHKITKRGQNVTFRCDPISEHNRLYWYRQTLGQGPEFLTYFQNEAQLEKSRLLSDRFSAERPKGSFSTLEIQRTEQGDSAMYLCASSRTGNYGYTFGSGTRLTVV.

The chain recombines TRBV19 with TRBJ2-7; D is perhaps TRBD2 (5 bases). Germline CDR1 is LNHDA and CDR2 is SQIVND (reference sequence). The V end was cut by 2 bases, the J end by 3 bases, with 17 bases between. This CDR3 spans 16 amino acids. In DNA, the CDR3 is TGTGCCAGTAGTATATCTAGTCTGAGCGGCCTCTACGAGCAGTACTTC. Residues: CASSISSLSGLYEQYF.

This chain links TRBV30 with TRBJ1-2, with TRBD1 identical over 7 bases. Germline V gene lookup returns CDR1 GTSNPN and CDR2 SVGIG (reference sequence). The CDR3 sequence is 13 residues long. V shed 2 bases, J shed 4 bases, and the junction held 4 bases outside the gene matches. DNA for the CDR3: TGTGCCTGGAGTAGACAGGGCGGCTATGGCTACACCTTC. This translates into CAWSRQGGYGYTF.

V and J are TRBV2 and TRBJ2-3; D not resolved. The CDR3 runs to 12 residues. CDR1 is SNHLY, CDR2 FYNNEI, per germline. V lost 6 bases, J lost 2 bases, and 6 bases lay in between. DNA for the CDR3: TGTGCCAGCAGGATTGACACAGATACGCAGTATTTT. This codes for CASRIDTDTQYF. Looking up the rest from reference TRBV2 and TRBJ2-3 gives the full variable domain: EPEVTQTPSHQVTQMGQEVILRCVPISNHLYFYWYRQILGQKVEFLVSFYNNEISEKSEIFDDQFSVERPDGSNFTLKIRSTKLEDSAMYFCASRIDTDTQYFGPGTRLTVL.

The rearrangement uses TRBV11-3 and TRBJ2-1; the D gene could be TRBD1 or TRBD2 (5 bases each). Germline V gene lookup returns CDR1 SGHNT and CDR2 YENEEA. CDR3 length equals 13 residues. V lost 8 bases to trimming and J lost 8 bases, with 16 bases between them. The CDR3 sequence: CASSLGERDEQFF. The CDR3 DNA follows: TGTGCCAGCTCCCTGGGGGAGAGGGATGAGCAGTTCTTC.

The chain couples TRBV10-1 to TRBJ2-1; 10 nucleotides match TRBD2. The germline CDR1 and CDR2 sequences are WNHNN and SYGVQD (reference sequence). The trim removed 6 bases at V and 6 bases at J, leaving 8 bases unmatched. The CDR3 length is 15 residues. Written as DNA, the CDR3 is TGCGCCAGCAGCGATGCTAGCGGGAGACGCAATGAGCAGTTCTTC. Protein: CASSDASGRRNEQFF.

V usage is TRBV7-6 and J usage is TRBJ2-1, with D unresolved. CDR1 is SGHVS and CDR2 is FNYEAQ in the germline V gene. CDR3 size: 16 residues. V lost 6 bases to trimming and J lost 0 bases, with 15 bases between them. The CDR3 DNA is TGTGCCAGCAGTCCCCGTCCTCAAAACTCCTACAATGAGCAGTTCTTC. Its protein is CASSPRPQNSYNEQFF.

The CDR3 sequence: CASSPSAPVVEKLFF. The CDR3 DNA sequence: TGTGCCAGCTCACCGAGTGCCCCTGTAGTTGAAAAACTGTTTTTT. The chain carries TRBV18 and TRBJ1-4; D is undetermined. CDR3 length: 15 residues. Trimming left V 3 bases short and J 7 bases short, with 15 bases between. Germline V gene data show CDR1 as KGHSH and CDR2 as LQKENI.

This rearrangement joins TRBV6-1 to TRBJ1-1; D is perhaps TRBD1 (6 bases). The V end was cut by 10 bases, the J end by 0 bases, with 12 bases between. This CDR3 region has 13 residues. Germline values: CDR1 MNHNS, CDR2 SASEGT. The DNA of the CDR3 is TGTGCCATCTGGGGGCAGTTGAACACTGAAGCTTTCTTT. The encoded protein is CAIWGQLNTEAFF.

The chain is built from TRBV6-5 and TRBJ1-3; no definite D call. Germline CDR1 is MNHEY and CDR2 is SVGAGI. V lost 2 bases, J lost 0 bases, and 5 bases lay in between. The CDR3 spans 14 residues. The CDR3 DNA is TGTGCCAGCAGTTACGGATACTCTGGAAACACCATATATTTT. It yields the protein CASSYGYSGNTIYF.

The chain combines TRBV5-4 with TRBJ1-1, with 7 nucleotides matching TRBD1. Trimming at V came to 5 bases and at J to 3 bases, leaving 13 bases not matched to a gene. The CDR3 length is 16 residues. Germline CDR1 and CDR2: SGHNT and YYREEE (reference sequence). The CDR3 loop is CASSPGRGPRDTEAFF. CDR3 sequence (DNA): TGTGCCAGCAGTCCTGGGAGGGGGCCCCGGGACACTGAAGCTTTCTTT.

The chain uses TRBV9 and TRBJ1-3; D gene unclear. Trimming took off 0 bases at V and 0 bases at J, with 4 bases between the two ends. The germline gives CDR1 SGDLS, CDR2 YYNGEE. The CDR3 extends over 14 amino acids. The CDR3: CASSVESSGNTIYF. The DNA for the CDR3 is TGTGCCAGCAGCGTAGAGAGCTCTGGAAACACCATATATTTT.

This chain joins TRBV10-2 and TRBJ1-1, with a tentative D call TRBD1 (5 bases). The CDR3 is 15 amino acids. Germline V lookup: CDR1 WSHSY, CDR2 SAAADI. V was clipped by 1 base and J by 0 bases, with 9 bases between them. The CDR3 loop is CASSEWDYMNTEAFF. In DNA form, the CDR3 reads TGCGCCAGCAGTGAGTGGGACTACATGAACACTGAAGCTTTCTTT.

The chain combines TRBV19 with TRBJ2-3; 8 bases map to TRBD2. V lost 8 bases and J lost 2; bases outside the gene matches: 12. In germline, CDR1 is LNHDA, CDR2 SQIVND (reference sequence). The CDR3 extends over 16 amino acids. The CDR3 sequence is CASQVKTSGYTDTQYF. The CDR3 coding sequence is TGTGCCAGTCAGGTAAAAACTAGCGGATACACAGATACGCAGTATTTT.